This T cell receptor beta chain was identified in a study of regulatory T cells in long-lasting Graves disease. Study-wide background: Patients with new Graves' disease had used antithyroid drugs below 3 months. Notes on the study in general: Less diverse TCR repertoires were seen in persistent Graves' patients than in newly diagnosed ones.

With respect to this clonotype: Its target is unknown.

V was shortened by 1 base and J by 1 base, with 14 bases between the two germline ends. The CDR3 consists of 16 residues. Germline assignment: CDR1 SGHTA and CDR2 FQGNSA. Arm-PCR of CDR3 regions and iRepertoire HTBI primers were the basis on which TCR beta libraries were built. TCRdb reprocessed the multiplex PCR reads via MiXCR and lists one record per CDR3 protein. The repertoire holds under 400,000 distinct CDR3 sequences, with around 17% as singletons. As to time point: newly diagnosed GD, antithyroid drugs for less than 3 months. Scientists built the TCR library using RNA that was extracted from PBMCs. These data were also filed under a second study, of T cells in Graves' hyperthyroidism and ophthalmopathy. This second report adds: Across 18 months, stable Graves' hyperthyroidism was marked by no progression to ophthalmopathy.

The receptor comes from a man aged 35-49 years with Graves disease. The starting material was peripheral blood mononuclear cells (PBMCs), obtained at new diagnosis, from a patient treated with antithyroid drugs. The genes are TRBV7-2 and TRBJ2-7; D is unclear. CDR3 protein: CASSLDARPFSYEQYF. CDR3 DNA: TGTGCCAGCAGCTTAGACGCCAGGCCCTTTTCCTACGAGCAGTACTTC.